This TCR beta chain was identified during a study of T cell responses to AZD1222 COVID-19 vaccine. Germline assignment: CDR1 SGDLS and CDR2 YYNGEE. There are 15 residues in the CDR3. V shed 4 bases and J 5 bases; nucleotides not matched to a gene: 11. The repertoire was sequenced with immunoSEQ multiplex PCR; TCRdb's copy has only in-frame clones and lacks some. The data show 250,000 to 300,000 clones, 90% to 95% seen once. Material: peripheral blood, obtained 28 days after the second AZD1222 dose. The sequence was collected from an adult who received the AZD1222 COVID-19 vaccine. The J gene is TRBJ2-7, the V gene TRBV9; TRBD2 matches at 8 bases. This CDR3 reads CASSLRPGGGNEQYF. The CDR3 DNA is TGTGCCAGCAGCCTTCGACCCGGCGGGGGGAACGAGCAGTACTTC.